The 24 T cell receptor beta chains presented below share a single source sample, sequenced in a study of blood T cell repertoires in COVID-19. This table comes from immunoSEQ multiplex PCR, and its TCRdb copy is limited to in-frame clones, with some not included. This sample has 200,000 to 250,000 clones, with roughly 85% found just once. The material sequenced was peripheral blood. All receptors derive from a woman younger than 30 who had recovered from COVID-19.

This rearrangement joins TRBV4-1 to TRBJ2-1; D perhaps matches TRBD1 (5 bases). The CDR3 is made up of 17 amino acids. With 4 bases removed from V and 2 bases from J, the gap between germline ends came to 18 bases. Germline loops: CDR1 MGHRA, CDR2 YSYEKL. Here the CDR3 DNA reads TGCGCCAGCAGCCTTAGACAGACGCTTGGTACCTACAATGAGCAGTTCTTC. Encoded protein: CASSLRQTLGTYNEQFF.

The J gene is TRBJ2-7, the V gene TRBV29-1, with TRBD1 matching over 7 bases. There are 13 residues in the CDR3. Germline V gene sequence: CDR1 SQVTM, CDR2 ANQGSEA. V lost 0 bases to trimming and J lost 7 bases; unmatched junction nucleotides: 6. Here the CDR3 reads CSVEERGRREQYF. Written as DNA, the CDR3 is TGCAGCGTTGAAGAAAGGGGGCGGAGGGAGCAGTACTTC.

The chain is built from TRBV30 and TRBJ2-1; D is possibly TRBD2 (6 bases). There are 13 residues in the CDR3. V lost 2 bases, J lost 7 bases, and 12 bases lay in between. CDR1 is GTSNPN, CDR2 SVGIG, per germline (reference sequence). CDR3 bases: TGTGCCTGGAGTATCGGGAGCGGGAATGAGCAGTTCTTC. Protein: CAWSIGSGNEQFF.

The chain carries TRBV12-5 and TRBJ2-1; TRBD2 agrees at 7 bases. The CDR3 consists of 13 residues. The germline V gene encodes CDR1 LGHNT and CDR2 FRNRAP. Trimming at V came to 11 bases and at J to 4 bases, leaving 8 bases not matched to a gene. For the CDR3, the DNA is TGTGCTGCCGGGACTATCACGTACAATGAGCAGTTCTTC. Residues: CAAGTITYNEQFF.

Only one count was recorded for this clone. This sequence joins TRBV15 and TRBJ2-7, with 7 nucleotides matching TRBD2. The CDR3 totals 16 residues. The V segment lost 4 bases and the J segment 6 bases; nucleotides outside the gene matches: 15. Per germline, CDR1 LNHNV and CDR2 YYDKDF (reference sequence). The CDR3 nucleotides read TGTGCCACCAGCAAAAAAGAACTAGCGAGCTTCTCCGAGCAGTACTTC. Translating it yields CATSKKELASFSEQYF.

The rearrangement links TRBV7-9 to TRBJ1-2; possibly TRBD1 for D (5 bases). Trimming took off 3 bases at V and 6 bases at J, with 14 bases between the two ends. The CDR3 loop spans 14 amino acids. Germline CDR1 and CDR2: SEHNR and FQNEAQ (reference sequence). CDR3 sequence (DNA): TGTGCCAGCAGCTTCGGCAGGGAACTGAATGGCTACACCTTC. It translates to CASSFGRELNGYTF.

Only a few counts were recorded for this clone. The chain's CDR3 is CASSILLAGRTGELFF. The CDR3 DNA is TGTGCCAGCAGCATCTTACTAGCGGGACGGACCGGGGAGCTGTTTTTT. The V gene is TRBV5-4, the J gene TRBJ2-2, with 10 bases lining up with TRBD2. Germline CDR1 reads SGHNT; CDR2 reads YYREEE (reference sequence). The V and J ends lost 4 bases and 5 bases, in that order; junction bases with no gene match: 8. The CDR3 spans 16 residues.

The rearrangement links TRBV5-1 to TRBJ1-1, with no clear D. V gave up 0 bases and J gave up 0 bases, with 9 bases separating them. The CDR3 is 15 residues long. Germline assignment: CDR1 SGHRS and CDR2 YFSETQ. The CDR3 bases are TGCGCCAGCAGCTTGGAAGGAGAGATGAACACTGAAGCTTTCTTT. This gives the protein CASSLEGEMNTEAFF. Looking up the rest from reference TRBV5-1 and TRBJ1-1 gives the full variable domain: KAGVTQTPRYLIKTRGQQVTLSCSPISGHRSVSWYQQTPGQGLQFLFEYFSETQRNKGNFPGRFSGRQFSNSRSEMNVSTLELGDSALYLCASSLEGEMNTEAFFGQGTRLTVV.

This chain connects TRBV7-9 to TRBJ2-7; D possibly uses TRBD1 or TRBD2 (5 bases each). This CDR3 has 13 amino acids. The V gene's germline CDR1 is SEHNR and CDR2 FQNEAQ (reference sequence). V lost 10 bases, J lost 4 bases, and 17 bases lay in between. In DNA form, the CDR3 reads TGTGCCATCACCGGGGCCAGGGTGTACGAGCAGTACTTC. It is translated as CAITGARVYEQYF.

In its sample, this clone was seen a few times. This sequence joins TRBV19 and TRBJ1-2; TRBD1 agrees at 9 bases. CDR1 is LNHDA, CDR2 SQIVND, per germline (reference sequence). This CDR3 is 14 amino acids long. The junction had 9 bases not matched to a gene; V was cut back by 5 bases and J by 8 bases. CDR3 DNA sequence: TGTGCCAGTAGTTGGGACAGGGCCGTCGCGGGCTACACCTTC. Translating gives CASSWDRAVAGYTF.

The chain carries TRBV2 and TRBJ1-2; possibly TRBD1 for D (6 bases). V was pared by 5 bases and J by 6 bases, with 22 bases between. This CDR3 has 16 residues. Germline V gene lookup returns CDR1 SNHLY and CDR2 FYNNEI. The CDR3 loop reads CASSTTDRPSEDGYTF. The CDR3 DNA reads TGTGCCAGCAGTACGACGGACAGACCCTCGGAGGATGGCTACACCTTC.

This clone has more than one count but fewer than ten. This sequence joins TRBV5-1 and TRBJ2-3; 7 bases line up with TRBD2. CDR1 is SGHRS, CDR2 YFSETQ, per germline. This CDR3 has 15 amino acids. J lost 1 base, V lost 3 bases, and 5 bases had no gene match. The CDR3 DNA follows: TGCGCCAGCAGCTCCGGACTAGTAGGCACAGATACGCAGTATTTT. Amino acid sequence: CASSSGLVGTDTQYF.

The gene calls are TRBV19 and TRBJ1-1; D possibly corresponds to TRBD1 (5 bases). The CDR3 sequence is 14 residues long. With 6 bases removed from V and 4 bases from J, the gap between germline ends came to 15 bases. CDR1 and CDR2 (germline): LNHDA, SQIVND (reference sequence). The CDR3 spells CASRNRGFGTEAFF. The CDR3, as DNA: TGTGCCAGTAGAAACCGGGGGTTTGGCACTGAAGCTTTCTTT. Full variable domain (remainder filled in from reference TRBV19 and TRBJ1-1): DGGITQSPKYLFRKEGQNVTLSCEQNLNHDAMYWYRQDPGQGLRLIYYSQIVNDFQKGDIAEGYSVSREKKESFPLTVTSAQKNPTAFYLCASRNRGFGTEAFFGQGTRLTVV.

V and J are TRBV7-2 and TRBJ1-1; D is perhaps TRBD1 (5 bases). CDR3 length: 13 amino acids. V was pared by 0 bases and J by 6 bases, with 8 bases between. Germline V gives CDR1 SGHTA, CDR2 FQGNSA. Written as DNA, the CDR3 is TGTGCCAGCAGCTTAGCCAGGGAGGCTGAAGCTTTCTTT. It specifies CASSLAREAEAFF.

This chain joins TRBV2 and TRBJ2-1; D possibly corresponds to TRBD2 (6 bases). This CDR3 region has 14 residues. The germline CDR1 and CDR2 sequences are SNHLY and FYNNEI. The ends were cut back, 7 bases at V and 14 bases at J, with 24 bases in the middle. As DNA, the CDR3 is TGTGCCAGCACGGGAGACAGCCTGGGGAAAGCGGAGTTCTTC. Residues: CASTGDSLGKAEFF.

The chain carries TRBV13 and TRBJ2-3; TRBD2 matches at 8 bases. Looked up from germline, CDR1 is PRHDT and CDR2 is FYEKMQ (reference sequence). The trim removed 6 bases at V and 4 bases at J, leaving 6 bases unmatched. This CDR3 spans 14 amino acids. The CDR3 DNA follows: TGTGCCAGCAGACAGGGACTAGGGGCAGATACGCAGTATTTT. Protein: CASRQGLGADTQYF. The full variable domain, with the rest looked up from reference TRBV13 and TRBJ2-3, is AAGVIQSPRHLIKEKRETATLKCYPIPRHDTVYWYQQGPGQDPQFLISFYEKMQSDKGSIPDRFSAQQFSDYHSELNMSSLELGDSALYFCASRQGLGADTQYFGPGTRLTVL.

This chain connects TRBV5-4 to TRBJ2-2, with 12 bases lining up with TRBD2. The length of the CDR3 is 20 residues. Per the germline V gene, CDR1 is SGHNT and CDR2 is YYREEE (reference sequence). After removal of 2 bases from V and 5 bases from J, the junction contained 16 bases not matched to a gene. CDR3 sequence reads: CASSFLPGLAGRTGTGELFF. The DNA for the CDR3 is TGTGCCAGCAGCTTCCTACCGGGACTAGCGGGTCGAACGGGGACCGGGGAGCTGTTTTTT.

The CDR3 is CARGLAGTYNEQFF. The CDR3 DNA reads TGTGCCAGAGGACTAGCGGGAACGTACAATGAGCAGTTCTTC. V gene TRBV9 combines with J gene TRBJ2-1; 12 bases fit TRBD2. Germline lookup yields CDR1 SGDLS and CDR2 YYNGEE. This CDR3 is built from 14 residues. V lost 8 bases and J lost 4; bases outside the gene matches: 4. Full variable domain (remainder filled in from reference TRBV9 and TRBJ2-1): DSGVTQTPKHLITATGQRVTLRCSPRSGDLSVYWYQQSLDQGLQFLIQYYNGEERAKGNILERFSAQQFPDLHSELNLSSLELGDSALYFCARGLAGTYNEQFFGPGTRLTVL.

This clone was seen a few times. The chain carries TRBV27 and TRBJ1-1, with D unclear. Germline V gene data show CDR1 as MNHEY and CDR2 as SMNVEV (reference sequence). V lost 8 bases and J 1 base, leaving 11 bases between the germline ends. The CDR3 spans 13 residues. Written as DNA, the CDR3 is TGTGCCAGCGTGGATTCAGGGAACACTGAAGCTTTCTTT. Its translation: CASVDSGNTEAFF.

V gene TRBV15 combines with J gene TRBJ2-1; 13 bases align to TRBD2. CDR1 LNHNV and CDR2 YYDKDF come from the germline V gene (reference sequence). This CDR3 comprises 16 residues. V lost 4 bases to trimming and J lost 7 bases; unmatched junction nucleotides: 7. CDR3 protein: CATSNLLAGGRNEQFF. The CDR3 DNA is TGTGCCACCAGCAATCTACTAGCGGGAGGGCGGAATGAGCAGTTCTTC.

V is TRBV18 and J is TRBJ2-2, with a weak D call TRBD2 (5 bases). This CDR3 is 17 amino acids long. Trimming cost V 3 bases and J 1 base, with 15 bases left between them. The germline CDR1 and CDR2 sequences are KGHSH and LQKENI. The CDR3 DNA reads TGTGCCAGCTCACCCTCTCGGGATAGAGGGAACACCGGGGAGCTGTTTTTT. This gives the protein CASSPSRDRGNTGELFF. The whole variable domain, filled in from reference TRBV18 and TRBJ2-2, reads NAGVMQNPRHLVRRRGQEARLRCSPMKGHSHVYWYRQLPEEGLKFMVYLQKENIIDESGMPKERFSAEFPKEGPSILRIQQVVRGDSAAYFCASSPSRDRGNTGELFFGEGSRLTVL.

The chain is built from TRBV6-2 or TRBV6-3 and TRBJ1-5; possible D gene TRBD1, 5 bases. Trimming removed 5 bases at V and 0 bases at J, with 11 bases between. CDR3 length equals 15 residues. The germline V gene has CDR1 MNHEY and CDR2 SVGEGT. The CDR3 reads CASSPWGNSNQPQHF. The CDR3 region has the DNA TGTGCCAGCAGTCCCTGGGGCAATAGCAATCAGCCCCAGCATTTT.

This clone was seen just once. This chain connects TRBV6-5 to TRBJ2-1; 8 bases align to TRBD2. The CDR3 loop spans 15 amino acids. Looked up from germline, CDR1 is MNHEY and CDR2 is SVGAGI. The V and J ends lost 7 bases and 7 bases, in that order; junction bases with no gene match: 12. The CDR3 is CASKGPQRERNEQFF. The CDR3 bases are TGTGCCAGCAAGGGTCCACAGCGGGAGAGGAATGAGCAGTTCTTC.

This chain links TRBV6-2 or TRBV6-3 with TRBJ2-1; D may be TRBD2 (5 bases). Germline V lookup: CDR1 MNHEY, CDR2 SVGEGT. This CDR3 spans 15 amino acids. Trimming left V 2 bases short and J 0 bases short, with 8 bases between. The DNA of the CDR3 is TGTGCCAGCAGTTACGCGGGCAGCTCCTACAATGAGCAGTTCTTC. This translates into CASSYAGSSYNEQFF.